The 25 T cell receptor beta chains reported below all come from one sample, sequenced in a study of cytomegalovirus exposure and HLA in healthy donors. In the PCR, 60 Vbeta and 13 Jbeta primers were used. Here immunoSEQ multiplex PCR was the method, and the copy in TCRdb shows in-frame clones only, minus some. The repertoire holds over 100,000 clones, with approximately 75% as singletons. Input material: PBMCs. The receptors here all came from a male donor in good health and CMV-seronegative.

This clone was seen a single time. This rearrangement joins TRBV9 to TRBJ1-5; perhaps TRBD1 as D (5 bases). In germline, CDR1 is SGDLS, CDR2 YYNGEE. CDR3 size: 14 residues. Trimming shortened V by 2 bases and J by 4 bases, and 10 bases separated the two germline ends. For the CDR3, the DNA is TGTGCCAGCAGCGTGGGGGGGGGAAATCAGCCCCAGCATTTT. This gives the protein CASSVGGGNQPQHF.

This rearrangement joins TRBV5-1 to TRBJ2-5; 7 positions agree with TRBD1. The CDR3 extends over 14 amino acids. V trimming: 4 bases; J trimming: 4 bases; junction bases outside the gene matches: 7. Germline-derived CDR1 and CDR2 are SGHRS and YFSETQ. CDR3 nucleotides: TGCGCCAGCAGCCGATGGACAGGTAGAGAGACCCAGTACTTC. It translates to CASSRWTGRETQYF.

This chain uses TRBV7-8 with TRBJ2-2; the match to TRBD1 covers 7 bases. CDR1 and CDR2 (germline): SGHVS, FQNEAQ. V trimming: 5 bases; J trimming: 5 bases; junction bases outside the gene matches: 8. The CDR3 runs 15 residues. This CDR3 reads CASSQWGQITGELFF. The CDR3 DNA follows: TGTGCCAGCAGCCAATGGGGACAGATAACCGGGGAGCTGTTTTTT. Combining the CDR3 with reference TRBV7-8 and TRBJ2-2 gives the whole variable domain GAGVSQSPRYKVAKRGQDVALRCDPISGHVSLFWYQQALGQGPEFLTYFQNEAQLDKSGLPSDRFFAERPEGSVSTLKIQRTQQEDSAVYLCASSQWGQITGELFFGEGSRLTVL.

The V gene is TRBV29-1, the J gene TRBJ2-1; D is undetermined. Trimming took off 3 bases at V and 0 bases at J, with 6 bases between the two ends. Germline CDR1 is SQVTM and CDR2 is ANQGSEA. The CDR3 contains 13 residues. The CDR3 loop reads CSVDPSSYNEQFF. The CDR3 nucleotides read TGCAGCGTTGACCCGAGCTCCTACAATGAGCAGTTCTTC.

In DNA, the CDR3 is TGTGCCTCCCGGGGGGGCAATCAGCCCCAGCATTTT. Its protein is CASRGGNQPQHF. This chain links TRBV10-3 with TRBJ1-5; D may be TRBD1 (5 bases). The CDR3 is made up of 12 amino acids. Looked up from germline, CDR1 is ENHRY and CDR2 is SYGVKD. Trimming left V 11 bases short and J 2 bases short, with 10 bases between.

This clone occurred a few times. This chain connects TRBV5-1 to TRBJ1-1, with D uncertain. The CDR3 extends over 13 amino acids. V lost 2 bases, J lost 1 base, and 6 bases lay in between. Germline values: CDR1 SGHRS, CDR2 YFSETQ. The CDR3 reads CASSLPENTEAFF. CDR3 DNA: TGCGCCAGCAGCTTACCAGAGAACACTGAAGCTTTCTTT.

The rearrangement uses TRBV5-1 and TRBJ1-2; a possible D gene is TRBD1 (5 bases). In germline, CDR1 is SGHRS, CDR2 YFSETQ. The ends were cut back, 0 bases at V and 6 bases at J, with 9 bases in the middle. This CDR3 is 13 amino acids long. The chain's CDR3 is CASSLGQGNGYTF. DNA for the CDR3: TGCGCCAGCAGCTTGGGGCAGGGAAATGGCTACACCTTC.

The rearrangement joins TRBV6-5 to TRBJ2-2; 7 nucleotides agree with TRBD2. Germline trimming cut 2 bases from V and 9 bases from J; bases unmatched to any gene: 6. Germline lookup yields CDR1 MNHEY and CDR2 SVGAGI. There are 14 residues in the CDR3. CDR3 sequence: CASSYVGGSRELFF. CDR3 nucleotides: TGTGCCAGCAGTTACGTGGGGGGGTCGCGGGAGCTGTTTTTT.

The chain is built from TRBV14 and TRBJ2-2, with 7 bases lining up with TRBD1. Germline V gives CDR1 SGHDN, CDR2 FVKESK. V was clipped by 0 bases and J by 0 bases; unmatched bases: 4. The CDR3 has 17 residues. The CDR3 DNA follows: TGTGCCAGCAGCCAAGATCAGGGACAGTCGAACACCGGGGAGCTGTTTTTT. Residues: CASSQDQGQSNTGELFF.

This chain joins TRBV27 and TRBJ2-3, with TRBD1 as a possible D gene (5 bases). CDR1 MNHEY and CDR2 SMNVEV come from the germline V gene (reference sequence). The CDR3 spans 15 residues. Trimming stripped 4 bases from V and 1 base from J, with 12 bases between. The chain's CDR3 is CASSSLGAGTDTQYF. The CDR3, as DNA: TGTGCCAGCAGTTCCCTAGGGGCCGGCACAGATACGCAGTATTTT.

The table lists this clone with a count of one. The chain couples TRBV30 to TRBJ2-1; a weak D match, TRBD2 (5 bases). V was clipped by 4 bases and J by 0 bases, with 10 bases between them. This CDR3 spans 14 amino acids. CDR1 and CDR2 from the germline V gene are GTSNPN and SVGIG (reference sequence). This chain's CDR3 is CAWTRGSSYNEQFF. The CDR3 region has the DNA TGTGCCTGGACTAGAGGGAGCTCCTACAATGAGCAGTTCTTC. The whole variable domain, filled in from reference TRBV30 and TRBJ2-1, reads SQTIHQWPATLVQPVGSPLSLECTVEGTSNPNLYWYRQAAGRGLQLLFYSVGIGQISSEVPQNLSASRPQDRQFILSSKKLLLSDSGFYLCAWTRGSSYNEQFFGPGTRLTVL.

This clone has a single count. The J gene is TRBJ2-7, the V gene TRBV11-2, with 8 bases that match TRBD1. This CDR3 has 14 amino acids. The J segment lost 1 base and the V segment lost 5 bases, leaving 4 bases of the junction unmatched. Germline V gene data show CDR1 as SGHAT and CDR2 as FQNNGV. The CDR3 sequence is CASSMDRASYEQYF. CDR3 DNA sequence: TGTGCCAGCAGCATGGACAGGGCGTCCTACGAGCAGTACTTC. Together with reference TRBV11-2 and TRBJ2-7, the CDR3 gives the full variable domain: EAGVAQSPRYKIIEKRQSVAFWCNPISGHATLYWYQQILGQGPKLLIQFQNNGVVDDSQLPKDRFSAERLKGVDSTLKIQPAKLEDSAVYLCASSMDRASYEQYFGPGTRLTVT.

This clone appeared once. This sequence joins TRBV19 and TRBJ1-2; D is perhaps TRBD1 (5 bases). The V gene lost 8 bases and the J gene lost 4 bases, with 14 bases spanning the gap. The germline V gene encodes CDR1 LNHDA and CDR2 SQIVND (reference sequence). This CDR3 has 13 amino acids. In DNA form, the CDR3 reads TGTGCCAGTTGGCCAGGGAACCTCTATGGCTACACCTTC. It specifies CASWPGNLYGYTF.

The rearrangement uses TRBV9 and TRBJ2-1, with D maybe TRBD1 (5 bases). This CDR3 region has 11 residues. The V gene lost 8 bases and the J gene lost 12 bases, with 15 bases spanning the gap. From germline, CDR1 is SGDLS and CDR2 YYNGEE. Written as DNA, the CDR3 is TGTGCCAGTGACCAAAGGGGCCCGCAGTTCTTC. This gives the protein CASDQRGPQFF.

V usage is TRBV7-2 and J usage is TRBJ2-1; D call uncertain. The V gene lost 0 bases and the J gene lost 6 bases, with 9 bases spanning the gap. Per the germline V gene, CDR1 is SGHTA and CDR2 is FQGNSA. CDR3 length: 14 amino acids. Written as DNA, the CDR3 is TGTGCCAGCAGCTTAGCCCTCTCGGGCAATGAGCAGTTCTTC. It translates to CASSLALSGNEQFF.

The rearrangement joins TRBV2 to TRBJ2-2; 10 bases are a match to TRBD2. CDR3 length equals 14 residues. J gave up 6 bases and V 5 bases, and 3 bases lay outside the gene matches. Germline CDR1 is SNHLY and CDR2 is FYNNEI. The CDR3 DNA reads TGTGCCAGCAGTCGACTAGCGGGTCCCGGGGAGCTGTTTTTT. This encodes CASSRLAGPGELFF. The entire variable domain, with the rest obtained from reference TRBV2 and TRBJ2-2, is as follows: EPEVTQTPSHQVTQMGQEVILRCVPISNHLYFYWYRQILGQKVEFLVSFYNNEISEKSEIFDDQFSVERPDGSNFTLKIRSTKLEDSAMYFCASSRLAGPGELFFGEGSRLTVL.

This chain joins TRBV30 and TRBJ1-1; the D gene is possibly TRBD1 (5 bases). V lost 0 bases, J lost 4 bases, and 12 bases lay in between. The CDR3 contains 14 residues. Germline assignment: CDR1 GTSNPN and CDR2 SVGIG (reference sequence). The CDR3 is CAWSVSYGGTEAFF. The CDR3, as DNA: TGTGCCTGGAGTGTATCGTACGGGGGCACTGAAGCTTTCTTT.

The V call is TRBV9, the J call TRBJ1-4; TRBD1 matches at 9 bases. The CDR3 contains 12 residues. The germline V gene has CDR1 SGDLS and CDR2 YYNGEE. J lost 11 bases, V lost 3 bases, and 2 bases had no gene match. The CDR3 region is CASSETGGKLFF. DNA for the CDR3: TGTGCCAGCAGCGAGACAGGGGGGAAACTGTTTTTT.

This clone showed up just once. This chain joins TRBV5-1 and TRBJ2-7; D is possibly TRBD1 (5 bases). V gave up 0 bases and J gave up 4 bases, with 11 bases separating them. Germline CDR1 SGHRS, CDR2 YFSETQ. This CDR3 is built from 14 residues. The CDR3: CASSLAAREYEQYF. The CDR3, as DNA: TGCGCCAGCAGCTTGGCCGCCAGGGAATACGAGCAGTACTTC.

V and J are TRBV2 and TRBJ2-3, with 10 bases identical to TRBD2. Germline lookup yields CDR1 SNHLY and CDR2 FYNNEI. Germline trimming cut 6 bases from V and 2 bases from J; bases unmatched to any gene: 14. The CDR3 contains 18 residues. For the CDR3, the DNA is TGTGCCAGCAGAGAGGGGTTAGCGGGGGGATCTAACACAGATACGCAGTATTTT. This translates into CASREGLAGGSNTDTQYF.

This chain connects TRBV7-9 to TRBJ2-3; tentatively, D is TRBD1 (7 bases). V was trimmed by 0 bases and J by 1 base, leaving 14 bases between them. The CDR3 loop spans 17 amino acids. Germline V CDR1 and CDR2: SEHNR, FQNEAQ (reference sequence). CDR3 DNA sequence: TGTGCCAGCAGCTTAGCCGCAGGGGGGCTGGGCACAGATACGCAGTATTTT. This codes for CASSLAAGGLGTDTQYF.

The rearrangement links TRBV19 to TRBJ1-2, with TRBD1 matching 10 bases. Germline assignment: CDR1 LNHDA and CDR2 SQIVND (reference sequence). The trim removed 4 bases at V and 9 bases at J, leaving 5 bases unmatched. This CDR3 comprises 13 residues. The CDR3, as DNA: TGTGCCAGTAGTAACCGGGACAGGGGTCGCTACACCTTC. This codes for CASSNRDRGRYTF.

The rearrangement links TRBV11-2 to TRBJ2-5; TRBD2 matches at 8 bases. Unmatched junction bases numbered 3, after V lost 3 bases and J lost 0 bases. Germline CDR1 and CDR2: SGHAT and FQNNGV. The CDR3 sequence is 15 residues long. Here the CDR3 reads CASSFAGGYQETQYF. The CDR3 DNA sequence: TGTGCCAGCAGCTTTGCGGGGGGCTACCAAGAGACCCAGTACTTC.

The chain has TRBV21-1 and TRBJ2-7; the DNA was not compared with TRBD1, the D call given in the table. TRBV21-1 is flagged as a pseudogene. CDR3 length equals 14 residues. CDR3 sequence: CASSKLDSSYEQYF. As DNA, the CDR3 is TGTGCCAGCAGCAAATTGGACAGCTCCTACGAGCAGTACTTC.

In its sample, this clone was seen a few times. This rearrangement joins TRBV19 to TRBJ1-1; 7 bases agree with TRBD1. The germline CDR1 and CDR2 sequences are LNHDA and SQIVND (reference sequence). The V and J ends lost 4 bases and 4 bases, in that order; junction bases with no gene match: 9. The CDR3 is 15 residues long. The CDR3 DNA is TGTGCCAGTAGTACCCCCTCCGACAGGGCCACTGAAGCTTTCTTT. It translates to CASSTPSDRATEAFF.